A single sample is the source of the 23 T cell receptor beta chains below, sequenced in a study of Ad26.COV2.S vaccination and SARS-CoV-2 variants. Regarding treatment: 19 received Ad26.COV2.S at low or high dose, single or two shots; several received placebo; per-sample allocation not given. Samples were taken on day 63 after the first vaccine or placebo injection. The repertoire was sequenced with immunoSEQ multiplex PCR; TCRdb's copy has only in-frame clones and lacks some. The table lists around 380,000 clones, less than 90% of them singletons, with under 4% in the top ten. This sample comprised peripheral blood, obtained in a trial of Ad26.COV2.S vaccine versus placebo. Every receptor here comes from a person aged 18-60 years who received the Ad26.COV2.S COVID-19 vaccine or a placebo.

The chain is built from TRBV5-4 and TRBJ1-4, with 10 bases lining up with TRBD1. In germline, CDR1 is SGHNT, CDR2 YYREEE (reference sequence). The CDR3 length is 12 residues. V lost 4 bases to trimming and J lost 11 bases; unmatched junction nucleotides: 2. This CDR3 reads CASSVGQGKLFF. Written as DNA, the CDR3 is TGTGCCAGCAGCGTGGGACAGGGGAAACTGTTTTTT.

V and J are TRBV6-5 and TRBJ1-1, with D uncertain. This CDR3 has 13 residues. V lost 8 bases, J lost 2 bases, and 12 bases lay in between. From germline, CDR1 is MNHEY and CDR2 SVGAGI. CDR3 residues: CASSTDPNTEAFF. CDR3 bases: TGTGCCAGCTCTACAGACCCAAACACTGAAGCTTTCTTT.

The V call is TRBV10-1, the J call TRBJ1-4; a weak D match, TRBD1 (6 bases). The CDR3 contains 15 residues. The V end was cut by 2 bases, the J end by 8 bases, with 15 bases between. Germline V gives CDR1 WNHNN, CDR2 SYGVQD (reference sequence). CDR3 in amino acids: CASSETGTPQEKLFF. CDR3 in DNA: TGCGCCAGCAGTGAGACCGGGACACCTCAGGAAAAACTGTTTTTT.

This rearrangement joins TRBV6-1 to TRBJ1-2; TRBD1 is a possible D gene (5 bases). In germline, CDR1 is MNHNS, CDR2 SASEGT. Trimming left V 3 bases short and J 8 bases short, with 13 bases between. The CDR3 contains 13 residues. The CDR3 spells CASSEVRDGGYTF. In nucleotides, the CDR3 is TGTGCCAGCAGTGAGGTCAGGGACGGGGGCTACACCTTC.

CDR3 bases: TGTGCCAGCAGCTTAGTATCCGGCAAGGGGAACACTGAAGCTTTCTTT. As protein: CASSLVSGKGNTEAFF. This chain connects TRBV7-8 to TRBJ1-1; D unclear. Trimming removed 1 base from V and 1 base from J, with 13 bases in between. CDR1 and CDR2 from the germline V gene are SGHVS and FQNEAQ. This CDR3 comprises 16 residues. The full variable domain, with the rest looked up from reference TRBV7-8 and TRBJ1-1, is GAGVSQSPRYKVAKRGQDVALRCDPISGHVSLFWYQQALGQGPEFLTYFQNEAQLDKSGLPSDRFFAERPEGSVSTLKIQRTQQEDSAVYLCASSLVSGKGNTEAFFGQGTRLTVV.

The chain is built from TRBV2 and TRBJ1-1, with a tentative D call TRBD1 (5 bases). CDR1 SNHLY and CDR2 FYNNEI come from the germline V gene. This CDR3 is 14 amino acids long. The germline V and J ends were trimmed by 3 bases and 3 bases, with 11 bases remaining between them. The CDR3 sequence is CASSDPGRDTEAFF. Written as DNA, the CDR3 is TGTGCCAGCAGTGACCCGGGCAGGGACACTGAAGCTTTCTTT.

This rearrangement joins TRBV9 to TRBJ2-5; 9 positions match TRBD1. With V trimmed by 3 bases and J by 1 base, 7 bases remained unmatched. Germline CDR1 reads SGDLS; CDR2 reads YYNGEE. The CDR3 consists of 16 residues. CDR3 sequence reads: CASSAHRGLGQETQYF. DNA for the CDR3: TGTGCCAGCAGCGCACACAGGGGGCTGGGCCAAGAGACCCAGTACTTC. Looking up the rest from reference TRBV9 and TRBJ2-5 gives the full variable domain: DSGVTQTPKHLITATGQRVTLRCSPRSGDLSVYWYQQSLDQGLQFLIQYYNGEERAKGNILERFSAQQFPDLHSELNLSSLELGDSALYFCASSAHRGLGQETQYFGPGTRLLVL.

The CDR3 coding sequence is TGCAGCGTTGAAGAGACATTAACGTCCCCCGTTGGCTACACCTTC. It encodes CSVEETLTSPVGYTF. The genes are TRBV29-1 and TRBJ1-2; D uncertain. Germline V CDR1 and CDR2: SQVTM, ANQGSEA. Trimming removed 0 bases from V and 7 bases from J, with 18 bases in between. This CDR3 is 15 amino acids long.

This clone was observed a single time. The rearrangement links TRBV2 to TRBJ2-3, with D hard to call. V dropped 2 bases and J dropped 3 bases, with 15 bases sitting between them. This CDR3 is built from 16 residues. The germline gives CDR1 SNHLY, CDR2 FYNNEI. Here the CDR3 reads CASSESRHGATDTQYF. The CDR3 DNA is TGTGCCAGCAGTGAATCTAGACACGGTGCGACAGATACGCAGTATTTT.

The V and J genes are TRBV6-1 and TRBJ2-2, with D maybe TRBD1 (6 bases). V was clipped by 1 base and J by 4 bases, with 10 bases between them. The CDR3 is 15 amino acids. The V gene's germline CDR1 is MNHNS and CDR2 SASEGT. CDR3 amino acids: CASSEGWGPTGELFF. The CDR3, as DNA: TGTGCCAGCAGTGAAGGGTGGGGGCCCACCGGGGAGCTGTTTTTT.

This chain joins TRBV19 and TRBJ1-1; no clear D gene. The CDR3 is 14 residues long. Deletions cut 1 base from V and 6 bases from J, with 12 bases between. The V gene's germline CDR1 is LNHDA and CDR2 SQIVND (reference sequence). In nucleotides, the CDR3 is TGTGCCAGTAGTATAGTTCGGGGAAACGCTGAAGCTTTCTTT. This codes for CASSIVRGNAEAFF.

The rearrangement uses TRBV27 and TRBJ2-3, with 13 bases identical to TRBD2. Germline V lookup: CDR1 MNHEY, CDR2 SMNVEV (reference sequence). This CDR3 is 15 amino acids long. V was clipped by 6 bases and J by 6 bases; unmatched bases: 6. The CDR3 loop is CASRLAGGHLDTQYF. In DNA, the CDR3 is TGTGCCAGCAGACTAGCGGGGGGGCACCTCGATACGCAGTATTTT.

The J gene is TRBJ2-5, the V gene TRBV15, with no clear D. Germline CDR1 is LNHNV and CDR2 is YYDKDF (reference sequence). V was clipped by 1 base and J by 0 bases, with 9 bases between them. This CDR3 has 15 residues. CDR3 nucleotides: TGTGCCACCAGCAGAGGAGGCCGGTACCAAGAGACCCAGTACTTC. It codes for CATSRGGRYQETQYF.

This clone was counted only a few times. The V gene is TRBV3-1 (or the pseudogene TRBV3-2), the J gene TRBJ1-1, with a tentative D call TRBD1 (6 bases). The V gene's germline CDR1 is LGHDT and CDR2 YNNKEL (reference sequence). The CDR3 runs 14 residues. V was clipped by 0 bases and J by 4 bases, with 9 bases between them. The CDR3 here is CASSQETGRTEAFF. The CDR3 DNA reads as TGTGCCAGCAGCCAAGAAACAGGGCGCACTGAAGCTTTCTTT.

CDR3 amino acids: CASSRSAVLAQYF. Written as DNA, the CDR3 is TGTGCCAGCAGTCGTAGCGCGGTCCTGGCCCAGTACTTC. This rearrangement joins TRBV7-9 to TRBJ2-5, with a possible D match to TRBD2 (5 bases). This CDR3 has 13 amino acids. V lost 6 bases and J 9 bases, leaving 17 bases between the germline ends. Germline loops: CDR1 SEHNR, CDR2 FQNEAQ (reference sequence). The whole variable domain, filled in from reference TRBV7-9 and TRBJ2-5, reads DTGVSQNPRHKITKRGQNVTFRCDPISEHNRLYWYRQTLGQGPEFLTYFQNEAQLEKSRLLSDRFSAERPKGSFSTLEIQRTEQGDSAMYLCASSRSAVLAQYFGPGTRLLVL.

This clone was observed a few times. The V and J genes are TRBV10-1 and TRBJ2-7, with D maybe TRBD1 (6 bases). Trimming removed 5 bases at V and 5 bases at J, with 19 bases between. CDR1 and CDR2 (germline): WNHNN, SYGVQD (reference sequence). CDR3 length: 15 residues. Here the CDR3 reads CASSHAGQGSHEQYF. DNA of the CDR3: TGCGCCAGCAGTCACGCCGGCCAGGGGTCCCACGAGCAGTACTTC.

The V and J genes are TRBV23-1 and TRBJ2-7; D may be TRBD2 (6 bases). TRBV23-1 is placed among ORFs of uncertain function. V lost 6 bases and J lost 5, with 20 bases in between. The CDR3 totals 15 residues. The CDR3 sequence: CASRQPGLPNHEQYF. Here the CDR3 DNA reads TGCGCCAGCAGACAACCGGGACTGCCGAACCACGAGCAGTACTTC.

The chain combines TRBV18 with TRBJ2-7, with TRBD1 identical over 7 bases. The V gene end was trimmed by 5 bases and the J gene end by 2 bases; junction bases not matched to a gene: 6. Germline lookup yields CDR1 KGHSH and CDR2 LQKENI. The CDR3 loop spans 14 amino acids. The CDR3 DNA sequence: TGTGCCAGCTCAACGATGACAGGGACCTACGAGCAGTACTTC. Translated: CASSTMTGTYEQYF. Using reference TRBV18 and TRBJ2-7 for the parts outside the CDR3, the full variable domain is NAGVMQNPRHLVRRRGQEARLRCSPMKGHSHVYWYRQLPEEGLKFMVYLQKENIIDESGMPKERFSAEFPKEGPSILRIQQVVRGDSAAYFCASSTMTGTYEQYFGPGTRLTVT.

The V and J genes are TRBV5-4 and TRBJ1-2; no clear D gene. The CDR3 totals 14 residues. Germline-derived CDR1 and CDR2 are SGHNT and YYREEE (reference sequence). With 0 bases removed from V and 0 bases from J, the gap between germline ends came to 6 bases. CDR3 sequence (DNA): TGTGCCAGCAGCTTGGCCGGTTCTAACTATGGCTACACCTTC. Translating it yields CASSLAGSNYGYTF.

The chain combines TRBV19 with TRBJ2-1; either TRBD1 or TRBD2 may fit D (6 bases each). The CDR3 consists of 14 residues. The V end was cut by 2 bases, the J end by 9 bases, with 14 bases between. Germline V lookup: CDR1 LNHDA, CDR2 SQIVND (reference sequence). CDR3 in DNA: TGTGCCAGTAGTATAAACAGGGAGGAAGGTGAGCAGTTCTTC. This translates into CASSINREEGEQFF.

CDR3 bases: TGTGCCAGCGTCGGACTGACAGGGAACTATGGCTACACCTTC. Protein: CASVGLTGNYGYTF. The chain links TRBV10-3 to TRBJ1-2; 7 bases line up with TRBD1. Germline CDR1 ENHRY, CDR2 SYGVKD. The CDR3 loop spans 14 amino acids. V shed 10 bases, J shed 2 bases, and the junction held 10 bases outside the gene matches.

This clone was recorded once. The CDR3 loop reads CASSRQGQRNTEAFF. The CDR3, as DNA: TGTGCCAGCAGCCGGCAGGGCCAAAGAAACACTGAAGCTTTCTTT. V usage is TRBV7-9 and J usage is TRBJ1-1, with D possibly matching TRBD1 (5 bases). Trimming cost V 5 bases and J 2 bases, with 15 bases left between them. The germline V gene has CDR1 SEHNR and CDR2 FQNEAQ (reference sequence). This CDR3 contains 15 residues. The full variable domain, rest sourced from reference TRBV7-9 and TRBJ1-1, is DTGVSQNPRHKITKRGQNVTFRCDPISEHNRLYWYRQTLGQGPEFLTYFQNEAQLEKSRLLSDRFSAERPKGSFSTLEIQRTEQGDSAMYLCASSRQGQRNTEAFFGQGTRLTVV.

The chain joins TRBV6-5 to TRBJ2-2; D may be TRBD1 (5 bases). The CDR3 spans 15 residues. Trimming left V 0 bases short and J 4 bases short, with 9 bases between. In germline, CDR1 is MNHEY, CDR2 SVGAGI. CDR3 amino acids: CASSYSRDRTGELFF. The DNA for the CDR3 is TGTGCCAGCAGTTACTCCAGGGATCGCACCGGGGAGCTGTTTTTT.